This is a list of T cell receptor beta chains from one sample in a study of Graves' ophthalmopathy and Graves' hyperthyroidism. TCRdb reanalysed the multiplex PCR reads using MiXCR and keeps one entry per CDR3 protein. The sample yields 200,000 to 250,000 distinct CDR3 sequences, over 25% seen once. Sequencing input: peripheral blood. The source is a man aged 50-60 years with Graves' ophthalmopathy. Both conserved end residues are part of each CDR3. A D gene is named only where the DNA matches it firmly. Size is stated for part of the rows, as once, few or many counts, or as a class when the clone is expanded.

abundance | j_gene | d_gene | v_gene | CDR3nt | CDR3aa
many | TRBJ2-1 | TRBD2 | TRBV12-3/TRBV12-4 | TGTGCCAGCAGTTCGCAAACTAGCGGGAGGGCCTATGAGCAGTTCTTC | CASSSQTSGRAYEQFF
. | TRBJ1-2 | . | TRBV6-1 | TGTGCCAGCAGTCTCCGACGGACGTCTAACTATGGCTACACCTTC | CASSLRRTSNYGYTF
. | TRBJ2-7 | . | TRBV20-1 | TGCAGTGCTAGAGATTGGGTCCAACTGGGGACTTACGAGCAGTACTTC | CSARDWVQLGTYEQYF
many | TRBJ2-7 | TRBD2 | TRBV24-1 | TGTGCCACCAGCGCCGGGAGGGGGATCTCCTACGAGCAGTACTTC | CATSAGRGISYEQYF
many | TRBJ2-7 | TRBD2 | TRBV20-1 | TGCAGTGCGCCAGGTGGGCTGGGACTAGCGGGACCACTCGCCGAGCAGTACTTC | CSAPGGLGLAGPLAEQYF
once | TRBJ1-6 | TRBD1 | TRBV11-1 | TGTGCCAGCAGCTCGGGACAGGGGCGAAATTCACCCCTCCACTTT | CASSSGQGRNSPLHF
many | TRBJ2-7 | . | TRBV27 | TGTGCCAGCAGTTTATCGTTCGGGGAGGGGGCGCTCCACGAGCAGTACTTC | CASSLSFGEGALHEQYF
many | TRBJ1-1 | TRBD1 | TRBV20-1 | TGCAGTGCTAGAGACGGGGACAGGGGCCACCTTGAAGCTTTCTTT | CSARDGDRGHLEAFF
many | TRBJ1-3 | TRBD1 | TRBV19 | TGTGCCAGTTCGGACAGGCTGAACTCTGGAAACACCATATATTTT | CASSDRLNSGNTIYF
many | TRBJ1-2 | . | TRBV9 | TGTGCCAGCAGCCTCGGCAAGAGCTACACCTTC | CASSLGKSYTF
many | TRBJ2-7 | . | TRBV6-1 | TGTGCCAGCAGTGTTGGGCAGGGTGTGTACGAGCAGTACTTC | CASSVGQGVYEQYF
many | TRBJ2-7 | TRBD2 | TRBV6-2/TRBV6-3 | TGTGCCAGCAGTCCAATTCGACTAGCGGGAGCTGAGAAGTACTTC | CASSPIRLAGAEKYF
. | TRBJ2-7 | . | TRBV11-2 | TGTGCCAGCAGCATCCAGGCAGGGCAGACAATTTCCTACGAGCAGTACTTC | CASSIQAGQTISYEQYF
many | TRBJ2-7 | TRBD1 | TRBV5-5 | TGTGCCAGCAGCTGGGACAGGGGGCTCGGCGAGCAGTACTTC | CASSWDRGLGEQYF
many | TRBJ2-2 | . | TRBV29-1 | TGCAGCGTTGCCTTTGCGGGGCGAGTGGCCGGGGAGCTGTTTTTT | CSVAFAGRVAGELFF
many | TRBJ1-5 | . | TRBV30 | TGTGCCTGGAGCGATAACACGAGGGGCGGAGAGCCCCAGCATTTT | CAWSDNTRGGEPQHF
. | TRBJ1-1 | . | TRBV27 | TGTGCCAGCAGTTTATTGGAGGGGAACACTGAAGCTTTCTTT | CASSLLEGNTEAFF
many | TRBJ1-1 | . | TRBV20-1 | TGCAGTGCTAGGAGGGATGCTGAAGCTTTCTTT | CSARRDAEAFF
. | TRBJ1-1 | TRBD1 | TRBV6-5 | TGTGCCAGCAGTTACTCGAGGACAGGACTGAACACTGAAGCTTTCTTT | CASSYSRTGLNTEAFF
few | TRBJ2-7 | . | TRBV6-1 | TGTGCCAGCAGTCCCGGACTTGGGGGATCCTACGAGCAGTACTTC | CASSPGLGGSYEQYF
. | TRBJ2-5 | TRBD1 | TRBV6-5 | TGTGCCAGCAGCTACCCGGACAGGGGTCGGACCCAGTACTTC | CASSYPDRGRTQYF
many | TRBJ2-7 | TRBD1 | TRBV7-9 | TGTGCCAGCAGCAGGGACAGGGACGAGCAGTACTTC | CASSRDRDEQYF
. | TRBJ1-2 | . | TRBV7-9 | TGTGCCAGCAGCTCATCTCAGGGCTTGGGCTATGGCTACACCTTC | CASSSSQGLGYGYTF
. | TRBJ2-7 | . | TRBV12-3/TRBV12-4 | TGTGCCAGCAGTGTTCTCGTCTACGAGCAGTACTTC | CASSVLVYEQYF
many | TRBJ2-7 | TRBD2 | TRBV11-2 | TGTGCCAGCAGCGGAGGACTAGCGGTCACCTACGAGCAGTACTTC | CASSGGLAVTYEQYF
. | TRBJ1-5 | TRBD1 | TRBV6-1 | TGTGCCAGCAGTGCGACGGACAGGGGGGCCCAGCATTTT | CASSATDRGAQHF
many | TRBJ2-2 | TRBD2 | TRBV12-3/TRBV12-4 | TGTGCCAGCAGTCGTACCGGGACTAGTTTCCCCGGGGAGCTGTTTTTT | CASSRTGTSFPGELFF
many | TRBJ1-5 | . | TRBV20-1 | TGCAGTGCCTCCGACGGATATCAGCCCCAGCATTTT | CSASDGYQPQHF
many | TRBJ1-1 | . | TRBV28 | TGTGCCAGCAGGTCCTTGCAGGGCGACACTGAAGCTTTCTTT | CASRSLQGDTEAFF
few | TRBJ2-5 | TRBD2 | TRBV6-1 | TGTGCCAGCAGAGACAACGGACTAGAAGAGACCCAGTACTTC | CASRDNGLEETQYF
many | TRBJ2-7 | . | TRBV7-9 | TGTGCCAGCAGCCCCCGGGGGACCAGCTCCTACGAGCAGTACTTC | CASSPRGTSSYEQYF
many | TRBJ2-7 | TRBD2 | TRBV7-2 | TGTGCCAGCAGCTTAACCCCGGCGGGAGTTGGCGAGCAGTACTTC | CASSLTPAGVGEQYF
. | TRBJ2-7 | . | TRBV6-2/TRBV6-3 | TGTGCCAGCAGTTACTCGGGACTCGGCGAGCAGTACTTC | CASSYSGLGEQYF
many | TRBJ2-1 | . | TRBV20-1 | TGCAGTGCTCGAGAAACCTTCCATGAGCAGTTCTTC | CSARETFHEQFF
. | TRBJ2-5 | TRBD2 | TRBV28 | TGTGCCAGCAGTAGTTTCGTGCGGGAGGTGAGGGAGACCCAGTACTTC | CASSSFVREVRETQYF
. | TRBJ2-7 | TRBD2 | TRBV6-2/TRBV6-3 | TGTGCCAGCAGTCTCCGTCCGGGACTAGCGTTCGAGCAGTACTTC | CASSLRPGLAFEQYF
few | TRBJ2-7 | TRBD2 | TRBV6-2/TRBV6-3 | TGTGCCAGCAGTTACGCGGCTAGCGGGCTCTACGAGCAGTACTTC | CASSYAASGLYEQYF
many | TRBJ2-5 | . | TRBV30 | TGTGCCTGGACTACTGCGGGGTTCCCCGCTCAAGAGACCCAGTACTTC | CAWTTAGFPAQETQYF
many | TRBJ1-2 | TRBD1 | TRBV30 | TGTGCCTGGAGTCCTATTGACAGGGGATTTAGTGGCTACACCTTC | CAWSPIDRGFSGYTF
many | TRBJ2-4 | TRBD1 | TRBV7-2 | TGTGCCAGCAACCCTGGACAGGGGGCGTACATTCAGTACTTC | CASNPGQGAYIQYF
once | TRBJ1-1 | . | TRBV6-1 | TGTGCCAGCAGTGAGGTCGGCAGGCGCCTACCGAACACTGAAGCTTTCTTT | CASSEVGRRLPNTEAFF
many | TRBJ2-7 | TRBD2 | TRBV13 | TGTGCCAGCAGCCCCCGGACTAGCGGTTTTTACGAGCAGTACTTC | CASSPRTSGFYEQYF
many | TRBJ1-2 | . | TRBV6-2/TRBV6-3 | TGTGCCAGCGACGAGGGCGACTATGGCTACACCTTC | CASDEGDYGYTF
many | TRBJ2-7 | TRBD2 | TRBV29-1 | TGCAGCGTTGAAGATGCCGGGACTAGCGGGAGAGGCTACGAGCAGTACTTC | CSVEDAGTSGRGYEQYF
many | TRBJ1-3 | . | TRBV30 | TGTGCCTGGAGTTCAAGGGGACGAACATTCGGAAACACCATATATTTT | CAWSSRGRTFGNTIYF
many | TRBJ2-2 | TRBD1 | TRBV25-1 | TGTGCCAGCACCGCAGGGGGAGTCTACGGGGAGCTGTTTTTT | CASTAGGVYGELFF